The 14 T cell receptor beta chains presented below share a single source sample, sequenced in a study of T cells in Graves' hyperthyroidism and ophthalmopathy (dated by TCRdb to the late 2010s). The library was made by multiplex PCR. The sequencer was an Illumina HiSeq 2000. The TCR beta CDR3 regions were amplified from the RNA transcripts. A first-round RT-PCR of the TCR CDR3 used the HTBI primer set with the Qiagen OneStep RT-PCR kit. The public reads were reprocessed in TCRdb via fastp at Q25 and MiXCR, keeping in-frame beta chains. Each entry merges the rows of one CDR3 protein and shows their most common DNA and genes. Across this sample there are roughly 380,000 distinct CDR3 sequences, with approximately 15% seen only once. The leading ten clones occupy approximately 9.9% of the sample. Source material: blood. Every receptor here comes from a woman aged 55-75 years with Graves' hyperthyroidism.

This clonotype has at least ten counts. This chain links TRBV30 with TRBJ1-4, with D possibly matching TRBD1 (5 bases). The CDR3 covers 12 residues. The V end lost 4 bases, the J end lost 4 bases, and 7 bases lay between the germline ends. CDR1 is GTSNPN and CDR2 is SVGIG in the germline V gene (reference sequence). This CDR3 reads CAWTDSNEKLFF. The DNA of the CDR3 is TGTGCCTGGACTGACAGTAATGAAAAACTGTTTTTT.

This clonotype was counted many times. The CDR3 sequence is CASSTTGTGGSGNTIYF. For the CDR3, the DNA is TGTGCCAGCAGCACAACCGGGACAGGGGGCTCTGGAAACACCATATATTTT. V is TRBV7-2 and J is TRBJ1-3; 11 nucleotides align to TRBD1. The CDR3 length is 17 residues. Germline assignment: CDR1 SGHTA and CDR2 FQGNSA. V lost 5 bases and J lost 0; bases outside the gene matches: 6.

V is TRBV11-3 and J is TRBJ2-5, with 9 bases matching TRBD2. The germline V gene has CDR1 SGHNT and CDR2 YENEEA. V was clipped by 5 bases and J by 4 bases; unmatched bases: 11. The CDR3 loop spans 16 amino acids. Here the CDR3 reads CASSQGASGTTETQYF. CDR3 DNA: TGTGCCAGCAGCCAAGGGGCTAGCGGGACGACAGAGACCCAGTACTTC.

The chain joins TRBV6-1 to TRBJ2-2; tentative D call: TRBD2 (5 bases). The CDR3 extends over 15 amino acids. Trimming removed 7 bases at V and 6 bases at J, with 18 bases between. Germline lookup yields CDR1 MNHNS and CDR2 SASEGT. The CDR3 spells CASNETDGDSGELFF. The CDR3 bases are TGTGCCAGCAACGAAACGGACGGGGATTCCGGGGAGCTGTTTTTT.

This clonotype turned up a few times. J is TRBJ2-3 and V is TRBV5-5; TRBD2 matches 16 bases. This CDR3 region has 19 residues. Trimming removed 4 bases from V and 4 bases from J; junction bases left unmatched: 12. In germline, CDR1 is SGHKS, CDR2 YYEKEE (reference sequence). The CDR3 nucleotides read TGTGCCAGCAGCCCCGGAGAGGGACTAGCGGGAGGGCCGCCAGATACGCAGTATTTT. Protein sequence: CASSPGEGLAGGPPDTQYF.

This clonotype was counted many times. The chain recombines TRBV5-8 with TRBJ1-1; weak D call: TRBD1 (5 bases). Trimming cost V 2 bases and J 2 bases, with 10 bases left between them. The CDR3 is 14 residues long. Germline CDR1 and CDR2: SGHTS and YDEGEE. This CDR3 reads CASSFPQGNTEAFF. In nucleotides, the CDR3 is TGTGCCAGCAGCTTTCCCCAGGGAAACACTGAAGCTTTCTTT.

A note on this clonotype: Just one base apart from a much larger clone, this may be a read error. The chain is built from TRBV5-1 and TRBJ2-7; tentative D call: TRBD2 (5 bases). The CDR3 spans 16 residues. Germline V gene sequence: CDR1 SGHRS, CDR2 YFSETQ. The CDR3 sequence is CASRLDGSAIIDEQYF. The CDR3 DNA follows: TGCGCCAGCAGATTGGATGGGAGCGCCATCATAGATGAGCAGTACTTC.

Only a few counts were recorded for this clonotype. The chain links TRBV12-3 or TRBV12-4 to TRBJ1-5, with D perhaps TRBD1 (6 bases). V lost 4 bases to trimming and J lost 1 base, with 11 bases between them. The CDR3 is made up of 15 amino acids. Written as DNA, the CDR3 is TGTGCCAGCAGTTGGGGGCGGGGGAGCAATCAGCCCCAGCATTTT. It encodes CASSWGRGSNQPQHF.

This rearrangement joins TRBV5-5 to TRBJ2-7; 10 nucleotides align to TRBD2. The CDR3 loop spans 18 amino acids. Losses at the gene ends were 4 bases for V and 2 bases for J; bases not matched to a gene: 15. Germline CDR1 is SGHKS and CDR2 is YYEKEE (reference sequence). The CDR3 here is CASSRRPSGSWRTYEQYF. As DNA, the CDR3 is TGTGCCAGCAGCCGACGGCCTAGCGGGAGTTGGAGGACCTACGAGCAGTACTTC.

This clonotype was observed many times. The chain employs TRBV27 and TRBJ2-1; TRBD2 agrees at 11 bases. J was trimmed by 7 bases and V by 2 bases; bases with no gene match: 7. This CDR3 spans 16 amino acids. Looked up from germline, CDR1 is MNHEY and CDR2 is SMNVEV (reference sequence). The CDR3 DNA follows: TGTGCCAGCAGTTTAAGCTTCGGACTAGCGGGTAATGAGCAGTTCTTC. Amino acids: CASSLSFGLAGNEQFF.

On this clonotype: This may be a read error, as it is one base from a much larger clone. The rearrangement links TRBV18 to TRBJ2-2; D possibly corresponds to TRBD2 (6 bases). Germline V lookup: CDR1 KGHSH, CDR2 LQKENI. The CDR3 is 14 residues long. Here the CDR3 reads CASSPGLDTGGLFF. The CDR3 DNA follows: TGTGCCAGCTCACCGGGCCTGGACACCGGGGGGCTGTTTTTT.

This clonotype was picked up many times. The chain links TRBV7-3 to TRBJ1-1; D not resolved. The CDR3 consists of 15 residues. The V end was cut by 5 bases, the J end by 6 bases, with 19 bases between. CDR1 and CDR2 from the germline V gene are SGHTA and FQGTGA. CDR3 sequence reads: CASSPNGGPLPEAFF. In DNA form, the CDR3 reads TGTGCCAGCAGCCCAAACGGAGGGCCTCTTCCTGAAGCTTTCTTT.

This clonotype was seen many times. The chain employs TRBV2 and TRBJ2-1, with a tentative D call TRBD2 (7 bases). With 4 bases removed from V and 5 bases from J, the gap between germline ends came to 15 bases. There are 15 residues in the CDR3. In germline, CDR1 is SNHLY, CDR2 FYNNEI. CDR3 sequence (DNA): TGTGCCAGCAGTGGGGGGGCCGGGGGGCACAATGAGCAGTTCTTC. Translated: CASSGGAGGHNEQFF.

This clonotype was seen ten or more times. CDR3 in DNA: TGTGCCAGCAGCGGCGGGGTAGCGGGAAGCTCCTACGAGCAGTACTTC. Translation: CASSGGVAGSSYEQYF. This chain joins TRBV6-2 or TRBV6-3 and TRBJ2-7; 8 bases agree with TRBD2. The CDR3 is made up of 16 amino acids. Germline CDR1 reads MNHEY; CDR2 reads SVGEGT. The junction had 10 bases not matched to a gene; V was cut back by 6 bases and J by 0 bases.